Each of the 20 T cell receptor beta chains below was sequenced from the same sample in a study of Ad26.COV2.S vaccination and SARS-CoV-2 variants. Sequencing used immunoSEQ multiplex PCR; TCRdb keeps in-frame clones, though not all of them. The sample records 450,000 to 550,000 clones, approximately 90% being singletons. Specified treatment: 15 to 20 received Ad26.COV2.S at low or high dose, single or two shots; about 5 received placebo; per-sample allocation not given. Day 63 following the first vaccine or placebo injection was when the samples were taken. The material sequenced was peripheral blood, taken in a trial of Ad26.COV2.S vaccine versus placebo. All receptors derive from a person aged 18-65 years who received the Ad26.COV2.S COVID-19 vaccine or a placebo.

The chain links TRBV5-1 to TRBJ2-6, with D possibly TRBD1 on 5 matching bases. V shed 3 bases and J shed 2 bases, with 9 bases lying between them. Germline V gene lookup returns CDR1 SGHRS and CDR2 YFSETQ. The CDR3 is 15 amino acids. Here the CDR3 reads CASSSLTAGANVLTF. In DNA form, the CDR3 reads TGCGCCAGCAGCTCATTGACAGCTGGGGCCAACGTCCTGACTTTC.

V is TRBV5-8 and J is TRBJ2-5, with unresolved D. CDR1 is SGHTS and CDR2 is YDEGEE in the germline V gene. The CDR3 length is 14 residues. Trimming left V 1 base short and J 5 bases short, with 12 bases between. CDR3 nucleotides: TGTGCCAGCAGCTTGCCCCAGGCGTGGGAGACCCAGTACTTC. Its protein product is CASSLPQAWETQYF.

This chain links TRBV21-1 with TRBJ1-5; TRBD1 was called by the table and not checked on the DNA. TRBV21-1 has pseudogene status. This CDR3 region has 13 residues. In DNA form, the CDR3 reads TGTGCCAGCAGACCCACAGGGTTTCAGCCCCAGCATTTT. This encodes CASRPTGFQPQHF.

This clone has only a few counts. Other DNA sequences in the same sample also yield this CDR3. The CDR3 protein is CASSPTGGDGYTF. CDR3 DNA: TGTGCCAGCTCACCGACAGGGGGCGATGGCTACACCTTC. This rearrangement joins TRBV18 to TRBJ1-2, with TRBD1 identical over 10 bases. Germline lookup yields CDR1 KGHSH and CDR2 LQKENI. This CDR3 comprises 13 residues. The V and J ends lost 3 bases and 6 bases, in that order; junction bases with no gene match: 1.

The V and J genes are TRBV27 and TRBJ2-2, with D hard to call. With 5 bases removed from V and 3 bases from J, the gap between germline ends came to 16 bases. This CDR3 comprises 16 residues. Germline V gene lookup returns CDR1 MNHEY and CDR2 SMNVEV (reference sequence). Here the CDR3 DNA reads TGTGCCAGCAGTCCCCTCCAGGTTTCGGACACCGGGGAGCTGTTTTTT. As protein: CASSPLQVSDTGELFF.

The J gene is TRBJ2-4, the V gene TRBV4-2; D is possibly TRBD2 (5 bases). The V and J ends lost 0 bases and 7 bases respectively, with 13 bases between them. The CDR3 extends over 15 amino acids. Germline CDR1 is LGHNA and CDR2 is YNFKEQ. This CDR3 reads CASSQEEATGNIQYF. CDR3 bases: TGTGCCAGCAGCCAAGAAGAGGCTACGGGGAACATTCAGTACTTC.

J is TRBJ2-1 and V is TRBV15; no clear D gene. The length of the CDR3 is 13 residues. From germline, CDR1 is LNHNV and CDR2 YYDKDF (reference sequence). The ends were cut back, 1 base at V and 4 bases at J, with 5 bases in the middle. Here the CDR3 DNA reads TGTGCCACCAGCAGAGCCTTTTACAATGAGCAGTTCTTC. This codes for CATSRAFYNEQFF.

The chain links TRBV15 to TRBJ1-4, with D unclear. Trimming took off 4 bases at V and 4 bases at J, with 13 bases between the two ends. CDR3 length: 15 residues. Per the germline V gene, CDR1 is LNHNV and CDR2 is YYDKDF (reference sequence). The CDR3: CATSIWTERNEKLFF. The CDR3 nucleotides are TGTGCCACCAGCATTTGGACTGAACGTAATGAAAAACTGTTTTTT.

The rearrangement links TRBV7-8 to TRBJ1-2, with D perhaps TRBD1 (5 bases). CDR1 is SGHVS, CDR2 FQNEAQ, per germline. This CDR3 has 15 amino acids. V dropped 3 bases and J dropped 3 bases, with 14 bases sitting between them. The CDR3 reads CASSFLSREDYGYTF. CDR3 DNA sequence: TGTGCCAGCAGCTTTCTTTCCAGGGAAGACTATGGCTACACCTTC.

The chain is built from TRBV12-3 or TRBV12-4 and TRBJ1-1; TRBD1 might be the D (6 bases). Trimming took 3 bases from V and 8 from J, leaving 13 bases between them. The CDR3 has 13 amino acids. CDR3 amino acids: CASSLIGGPEAFF. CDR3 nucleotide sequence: TGTGCCAGCAGTTTGATAGGGGGACCCGAAGCTTTCTTT.

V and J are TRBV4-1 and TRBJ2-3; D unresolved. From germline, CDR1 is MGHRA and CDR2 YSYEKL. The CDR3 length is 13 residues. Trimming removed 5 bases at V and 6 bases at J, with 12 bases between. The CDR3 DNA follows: TGCGCCAGCAGCTTACCTCGTTCGGATACGCAGTATTTT. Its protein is CASSLPRSDTQYF.

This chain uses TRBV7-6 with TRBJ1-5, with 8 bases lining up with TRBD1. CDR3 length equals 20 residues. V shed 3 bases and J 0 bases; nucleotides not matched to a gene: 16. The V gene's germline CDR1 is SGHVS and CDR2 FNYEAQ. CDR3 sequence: CASSFFLDRETTHSNQPQHF. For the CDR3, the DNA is TGTGCCAGCAGCTTCTTCTTGGACAGGGAGACTACTCATAGCAATCAGCCCCAGCATTTT.

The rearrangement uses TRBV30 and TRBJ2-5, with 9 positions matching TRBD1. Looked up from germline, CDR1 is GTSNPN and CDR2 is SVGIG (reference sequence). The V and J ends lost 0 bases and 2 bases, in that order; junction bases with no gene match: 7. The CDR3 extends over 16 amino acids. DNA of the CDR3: TGTGCCTGGAGTGTAGCAAGGACAGGGGTACAAGAGACCCAGTACTTC. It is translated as CAWSVARTGVQETQYF.

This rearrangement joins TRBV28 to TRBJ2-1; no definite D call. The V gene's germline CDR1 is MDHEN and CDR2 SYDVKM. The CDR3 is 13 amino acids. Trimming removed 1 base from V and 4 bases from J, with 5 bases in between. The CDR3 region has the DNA TGTGCCAGCAGTTTATCTGCGTACAATGAGCAGTTCTTC. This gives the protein CASSLSAYNEQFF. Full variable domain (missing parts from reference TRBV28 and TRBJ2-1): DVKVTQSSRYLVKRTGEKVFLECVQDMDHENMFWYRQDPGLGLRLIYFSYDVKMKEKGDIPEGYSVSREKKERFSLILESASTNQTSMYLCASSLSAYNEQFFGPGTRLTVL.

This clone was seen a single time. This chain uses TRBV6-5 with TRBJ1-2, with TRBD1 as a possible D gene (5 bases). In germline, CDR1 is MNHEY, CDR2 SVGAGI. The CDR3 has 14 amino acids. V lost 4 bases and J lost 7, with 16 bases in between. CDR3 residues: CASSFREVGSGYTF. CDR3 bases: TGTGCCAGCAGTTTCAGGGAGGTAGGATCTGGCTACACCTTC.

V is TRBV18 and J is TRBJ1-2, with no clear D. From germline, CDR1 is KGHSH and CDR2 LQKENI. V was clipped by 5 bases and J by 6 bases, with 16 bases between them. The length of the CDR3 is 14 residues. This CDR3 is CASSDQLEIDGYTF. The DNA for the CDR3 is TGTGCCAGCTCAGATCAGCTAGAAATTGATGGCTACACCTTC.

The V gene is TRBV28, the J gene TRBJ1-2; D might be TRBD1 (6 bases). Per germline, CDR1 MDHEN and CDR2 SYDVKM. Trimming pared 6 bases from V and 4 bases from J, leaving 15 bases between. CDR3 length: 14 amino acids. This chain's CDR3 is CASSAPQGIYGYTF. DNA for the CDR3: TGTGCCAGCAGCGCCCCCCAGGGGATCTATGGCTACACCTTC.

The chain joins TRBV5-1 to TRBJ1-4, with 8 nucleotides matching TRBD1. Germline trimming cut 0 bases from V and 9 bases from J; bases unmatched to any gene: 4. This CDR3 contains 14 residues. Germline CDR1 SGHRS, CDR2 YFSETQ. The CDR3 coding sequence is TGCGCCAGCAGCTTGGGACAGGGGCCAAAAAAACTGTTTTTT. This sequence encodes CASSLGQGPKKLFF.

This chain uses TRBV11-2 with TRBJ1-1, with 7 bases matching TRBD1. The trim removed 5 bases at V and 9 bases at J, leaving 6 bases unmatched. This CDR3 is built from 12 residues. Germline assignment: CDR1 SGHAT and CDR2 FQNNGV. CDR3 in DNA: TGTGCCAGCAGCCGACAGGGTTTAAAAGCTTTCTTT. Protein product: CASSRQGLKAFF. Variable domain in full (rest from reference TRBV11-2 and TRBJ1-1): EAGVAQSPRYKIIEKRQSVAFWCNPISGHATLYWYQQILGQGPKLLIQFQNNGVVDDSQLPKDRFSAERLKGVDSTLKIQPAKLEDSAVYLCASSRQGLKAFFGQGTRLTVV.

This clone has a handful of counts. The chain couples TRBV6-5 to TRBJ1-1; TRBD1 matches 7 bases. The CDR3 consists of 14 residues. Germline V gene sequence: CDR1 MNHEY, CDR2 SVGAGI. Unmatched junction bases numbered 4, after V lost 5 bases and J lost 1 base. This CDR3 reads CASSPGTENTEAFF. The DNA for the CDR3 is TGTGCCAGCAGTCCCGGGACAGAGAACACTGAAGCTTTCTTT.